These 18 T cell receptor beta chains came from one sample sequenced in a study of T cells in Graves' hyperthyroidism and ophthalmopathy. It was RNA transcripts that yielded the amplified TCR beta CDR3 regions. Carried out on the TCR CDR3, a first-round RT-PCR used the HTBI primer set. From the multiplex PCR reads, TCRdb called clonotypes with MiXCR, one entry per CDR3 protein. The sample lists around 400,000 distinct CDR3 sequences, 15% to 18% occurring once. Source material: blood. The receptors stem from a woman under 30 with Graves' hyperthyroidism that later progressed to Graves' ophthalmopathy.

This clonotype has ten or more counts. The rearrangement links TRBV11-2 to TRBJ2-1, with 12 bases identical to TRBD2. Germline CDR1 is SGHAT and CDR2 is FQNNGV. Unmatched junction bases numbered 11, after V lost 1 base and J lost 4 bases. The CDR3 has 19 residues. CDR3 coding DNA: TGTGCCAGCAGCTTAGTGGTCTGGACTAGCGGGACCCTATACAATGAGCAGTTCTTC. Its protein product is CASSLVVWTSGTLYNEQFF.

The V call is TRBV4-2, the J call TRBJ2-3; D unclear. The CDR3 extends over 17 amino acids. Trimming pared 0 bases from V and 6 bases from J, leaving 19 bases between. Germline V gene lookup returns CDR1 LGHNA and CDR2 YNFKEQ. The CDR3 sequence: CASSQEWDPSRVDTQYF. CDR3 DNA: TGTGCCAGCAGCCAAGAGTGGGATCCATCAAGGGTTGATACGCAGTATTTT.

Only a few counts were recorded for this clonotype. The chain is built from TRBV6-1 and TRBJ1-5; D unclear. V gave up 4 bases and J gave up 1 base, with 8 bases separating them. The CDR3 runs 14 residues. The germline CDR1 and CDR2 sequences are MNHNS and SASEGT. CDR3 in amino acids: CASSARVSNQPQHF. CDR3 nucleotide sequence: TGTGCCAGCAGTGCCCGAGTAAGCAATCAGCCCCAGCATTTT.

Of note for this clonotype: The conserved phenylalanine or tryptophan is not found at the CDR3 terminus, so this likely reflects a read error. The rearrangement joins TRBV6-1 to TRBJ1-1; 7 nucleotides line up with TRBD1. Germline CDR1 and CDR2: MNHNS and SASEGT. This CDR3 has 13 amino acids. CDR3 amino acids: CASSDQGVTEAFV. The CDR3 coding sequence is TGCGCCAGCAGTGATCAGGGGGTCACTGAAGCTTTCGTT.

J is TRBJ2-3 and V is TRBV7-2, with TRBD2 matching 12 bases. CDR3 length equals 20 residues. Germline CDR1 is SGHTA and CDR2 is FQGNSA. J gave up 0 bases and V 5 bases, and 15 bases lay outside the gene matches. CDR3 sequence reads: CASSPLALAGGQGSTDTQYF. CDR3 in DNA: TGTGCCAGCAGCCCCTTGGCACTAGCGGGAGGCCAAGGGAGCACAGATACGCAGTATTTT.

V is TRBV15 and J is TRBJ2-4, with unresolved D. The CDR3 is made up of 13 amino acids. Trimming pared 5 bases from V and 8 bases from J, leaving 13 bases between. Germline V gene sequence: CDR1 LNHNV, CDR2 YYDKDF (reference sequence). DNA for the CDR3: TGTGCCACCAGCCCCTACTACGAGTACATTCAGTACTTC. This translates into CATSPYYEYIQYF.

This chain connects TRBV2 to TRBJ2-7, with D tentatively TRBD1 (6 bases). Looked up from germline, CDR1 is SNHLY and CDR2 is FYNNEI. V lost 6 bases, J lost 4 bases, and 19 bases lay in between. CDR3 length: 15 amino acids. The CDR3 sequence is CASRGSGDNHYEQYF. DNA for the CDR3: TGTGCCAGCAGGGGGTCCGGGGACAACCATTACGAGCAGTACTTC.

This clonotype was detected ten times or more. The chain employs TRBV19 and TRBJ1-1; weak D call: TRBD1 (6 bases). The length of the CDR3 is 14 residues. V lost 6 bases to trimming and J lost 4 bases, with 15 bases between them. Germline lookup yields CDR1 LNHDA and CDR2 SQIVND (reference sequence). The CDR3 coding sequence is TGTGCCAGTAGCGGCACCGCAGGGGTCACTGAAGCTTTCTTT. It translates to CASSGTAGVTEAFF.

This clonotype showed up many times. The rearrangement joins TRBV2 to TRBJ2-1; 11 positions agree with TRBD2. Germline V gene sequence: CDR1 SNHLY, CDR2 FYNNEI. CDR3 length: 15 amino acids. Trimming cost V 6 bases and J 5 bases; bases outside gene matches: 6. CDR3 nucleotide sequence: TGTGCCAGCAGACTACTAGCGGGAGACCACAATGAGCAGTTCTTC. Translating it yields CASRLLAGDHNEQFF.

This clonotype was seen a few times. This rearrangement joins TRBV6-5 to TRBJ2-5; D gene uncertain. CDR1 and CDR2 from the germline V gene are MNHEY and SVGAGI. The CDR3 length is 12 residues. Trimming removed 7 bases at V and 1 base at J, with 7 bases between. This CDR3 is CASNSLQETQYF. The CDR3 region has the DNA TGTGCCAGCAACTCACTCCAAGAGACCCAGTACTTC.

This chain links TRBV7-9 with TRBJ2-2; D not resolved. The V end was cut by 6 bases, the J end by 4 bases, with 18 bases between. Germline CDR1 reads SEHNR; CDR2 reads FQNEAQ (reference sequence). The CDR3 is 16 amino acids. The CDR3 nucleotides read TGTGCCAGCAGTCTAGTAGCTCCGGCCGGCACCGGGGAGCTGTTTTTT. Translating it yields CASSLVAPAGTGELFF.

Details on this clonotype: A much more abundant neighbour one base away suggests this may be a read error. The gene calls are TRBV3-1 and TRBJ2-7, with 8 bases aligning to TRBD2. From germline, CDR1 is LGHDT and CDR2 YNNKEL (reference sequence). V was pared by 1 base and J by 4 bases, with 9 bases of the junction left unmatched. CDR3 length: 16 residues. The CDR3 sequence is CASSQAGTRGRYEQYF. The CDR3 DNA is TGTGCCAGCAGCCAAGCCGGGACTAGGGGTCGTTACGAGCAGTACTTC.

This clonotype was picked up many times. The J gene is TRBJ1-1, the V gene TRBV6-5; 9 bases are shared with TRBD1. Germline-derived CDR1 and CDR2 are MNHEY and SVGAGI. CDR3 size: 15 residues. V was clipped by 4 bases and J by 6 bases; unmatched bases: 9. The CDR3 region is CASSWDGTGLSEAFF. CDR3 DNA sequence: TGTGCCAGCAGTTGGGACGGGACAGGGCTTTCTGAAGCTTTCTTT.

This clonotype was seen a few times. The chain joins TRBV24-1 to TRBJ2-5; possible D gene TRBD1, 6 bases. Germline CDR1 reads KGHDR; CDR2 reads SFDVKD. The CDR3 loop spans 15 amino acids. Trimming cost V 1 base and J 5 bases, with 13 bases left between them. The CDR3 sequence: CATSDLMGARETQYF. In DNA form, the CDR3 reads TGTGCCACCAGTGATTTAATGGGGGCCCGGGAGACCCAGTACTTC.

Only a few counts were recorded for this clonotype. The genes are TRBV6-5 and TRBJ2-3; 7 bases match TRBD2. With 1 base clipped from V and 2 bases from J, the junction kept 6 bases outside the gene matches. The CDR3 consists of 16 residues. Germline V CDR1 and CDR2: MNHEY, SVGAGI. The CDR3 sequence: CASSYLGGGYTDTQYF. Here the CDR3 DNA reads TGTGCCAGCAGTTACTTGGGGGGGGGGTACACAGATACGCAGTATTTT.

The chain couples TRBV5-1 to TRBJ2-5; 9 bases align to TRBD1. V was pared by 0 bases and J by 6 bases, with 3 bases of the junction left unmatched. Germline CDR1 SGHRS, CDR2 YFSETQ. CDR3 length: 14 residues. The CDR3 nucleotides are TGCGCCAGCAGCTTGGGGGACAGGGTACAGACCCAGTACTTC. Its translation is CASSLGDRVQTQYF.

This sequence joins TRBV10-1 and TRBJ2-5, with a weak D call TRBD2 (5 bases). The CDR3 totals 12 residues. Trimming left V 3 bases short and J 8 bases short, with 10 bases between. CDR1 is WNHNN, CDR2 SYGVQD, per germline (reference sequence). The CDR3 DNA reads TGCGCCAGCAGTGACGGGGTTGGCACCCAGTACTTC. This gives the protein CASSDGVGTQYF.

This clonotype was recorded many times. The chain links TRBV20-1 to TRBJ2-5; D is unclear. The V gene's germline CDR1 is DFQATT and CDR2 SNEGSKA (reference sequence). The CDR3 length is 12 residues. Trimming cost V 4 bases and J 3 bases, with 9 bases left between them. The CDR3 spells CSAIKSKETQYF. CDR3 bases: TGCAGTGCTATAAAGAGTAAAGAGACCCAGTACTTC.